Reported below is one T cell receptor (beta chain). No cognate antigen has been identified for it. It has no much larger one-base neighbor in the sample; base qualities were not kept. Patients with a history of autoimmune disease or receiving systemic immunosuppression were excluded from the trial. Peripheral blood for TCR sequencing was collected from all dose cohorts at baseline, on cycle 4 day 1, and on cycle 7 day 1. Samples came from an open-label, multicenter, first-in-human phase I dose-escalation trial of ivuxolimab. Adults with locally advanced or metastatic head and neck squamous cell, hepatocellular, melanoma or renal cell carcinoma were enrolled in the trial. CD4+ and CD8+ T cells were sorted separately from peripheral blood before TCR sequencing. This entry comes from a study of OX40 agonist ivuxolimab in advanced cancers. At the level of the whole study: Ivuxolimab was a fully human IgG2 agonistic monoclonal antibody targeting the costimulatory receptor OX40 (CD134). Intravenous ivuxolimab was administered to patients every 2 weeks at six dose levels: 0.01, 0.1, 0.3, 1.5, 3 and 10 mg/kg. Of the approximately 50 dose-escalation patients, hepatocellular carcinoma was present in about 19, melanoma in approximately 15, renal cell carcinoma in 9 and head and neck cancer in 9. The dose-escalation cohort was about 83% male with a mean age of about 54 years, ranging from roughly 20 to 85. Patients were allowed to have had prior anti-PD-1, anti-PD-L1 or anti-CTLA-4 therapy, and 30% to 50% of the dose-escalation patients had previously received checkpoint inhibitors. Three dose-escalation patients achieved partial responses, one with hepatocellular carcinoma and two with cutaneous melanoma. Peripheral TCRbeta sequencing was intended to test whether TCR sequence diversity was altered and clonal T-cell expansion was caused by ivuxolimab. The paper describes the monotherapy dose-escalation part (N of about 57 patients) of the phase I trial of ivuxolimab.

Trimming at the junction amounts to 5 bases on V and 3 bases on J, and the germline ends lie 13 bases apart. The CDR3 covers 14 residues, taking in both the cysteine and the phenylalanine. Of all the DNA, just the CDR3 is kept, 42 bases in frame from base 1. CDR1 and CDR2 were assigned from the germline V gene (reference sequence) as SEHNR and FQNEAQ. The paper as a whole reports these results and caveats: In the 0.1-3.0 mg/kg groups, partial responders were among the patients with the lowest normalized peripheral clonal expansion, particularly in CD8+ T cells. Low levels of normalized T-cell clonal expansion were also seen in some patients who did not respond. Which antigens the clonally expanded peripheral T cells were specific for was not determined. After ivuxolimab, CD8+ T cells had more expanded clones than CD4+ T cells on average. At doses from 0.1 to 3.0 mg/kg, clonal expansion was seen in both CD4+ and CD8+ blood T cells between baseline and week 6.

For sequencing of the TCRbeta CDR3 region, genomic DNA was extracted from the sorted cells. The immunoSEQ Assay was used for sequencing of TCRbeta CDR3 regions. TCRdb re-hosts the immuneACCESS table, in-frame sequences only. Its copies lack some clones; in the studies checked, an unresolved V gene accounts for under half of them, and the cause for the rest is not known. Across this sample there are about 71,000 clones, with roughly 78% seen only once. The ten biggest clones cover about 5.7% of the sample. This receptor was identified in an adult with an advanced solid tumor such as melanoma, head and neck, liver or kidney cancer. The rearrangement joined TRBV7-9 to TRBJ1-2; the D gene is not confidently resolved. The sample was CD4+ or CD8+ T cells sorted from blood, taken in a trial of the OX40 agonist ivuxolimab. Read as DNA, the sequence is TGTGCCAGCAGCGTGACCGCAGGCGACTATGGCTACACCTTC. The resulting protein is CASSVTAGDYGYTF.